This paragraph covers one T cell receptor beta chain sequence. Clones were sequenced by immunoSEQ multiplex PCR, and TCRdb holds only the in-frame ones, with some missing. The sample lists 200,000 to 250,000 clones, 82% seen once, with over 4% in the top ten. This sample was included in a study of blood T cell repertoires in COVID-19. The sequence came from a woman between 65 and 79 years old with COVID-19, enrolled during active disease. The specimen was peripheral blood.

This CDR3 reads CASSNYGSTDTQYF. The CDR3, as DNA: TGTGCCAGCAGTAATTACGGTTCCACGGATACGCAGTATTTT. The chain carries TRBV11-2 and TRBJ2-3, with D uncertain. V lost 6 bases and J lost 6, with 16 bases in between. This CDR3 is 14 amino acids long. The V gene's germline CDR1 is SGHAT and CDR2 FQNNGV. Complete variable domain (other parts from reference TRBV11-2 and TRBJ2-3): EAGVAQSPRYKIIEKRQSVAFWCNPISGHATLYWYQQILGQGPKLLIQFQNNGVVDDSQLPKDRFSAERLKGVDSTLKIQPAKLEDSAVYLCASSNYGSTDTQYFGPGTRLTVL.